A single sample gave rise to the 18 T cell receptor beta chains below, sequenced in a study of T cells in Graves' hyperthyroidism and ophthalmopathy. Amplification targeted TCR beta CDR3 regions from RNA transcripts. TCR CDR3 regions were first amplified by RT-PCR with HTBI primers. TCRdb independently ran MiXCR on the multiplex PCR reads; one entry per CDR3 protein. The sample lists about 250,000 distinct CDR3 sequences; approximately 23% were seen once. Source material: blood. These receptors all come from a woman aged 40-49 years with Graves' ophthalmopathy.

The rearrangement links TRBV19 to TRBJ2-5; the D call may be TRBD1 or TRBD2 (5 bases each). The CDR3 runs to 14 residues. Germline V lookup: CDR1 LNHDA, CDR2 SQIVND (reference sequence). V shed 6 bases and J shed 4 bases, with 15 bases lying between them. CDR3 bases: TGTGCCAGTAGGCTCAGGGAAGGAGGAGAGACCCAGTACTTC. Its translation is CASRLREGGETQYF.

For this clonotype: A junction boundary mismatches the germline segment, possibly from a read error. The rearrangement links TRBV28 to TRBJ2-4; 9 bases match TRBD2. The germline CDR1 and CDR2 sequences are MDHEN and SYDVKM. This CDR3 is built from 16 residues. CDR3 region: CASSLAGGRAVNFQYF. Written as DNA, the CDR3 is TGTGCCAGCAGTTTAGCAGGCGGGAGGGCCGTAAACTTTCAGTACTTC.

There are many counts of this clonotype. The chain is built from TRBV7-3 and TRBJ1-1, with 7 nucleotides matching TRBD1. The CDR3 is 15 residues long. The germline gives CDR1 SGHTA, CDR2 FQGTGA. The J segment lost 5 bases and the V segment lost 1 base, leaving 7 bases of the junction unmatched. The CDR3 DNA follows: TGTGCCAGCAGCTTAATGGGCAGGGGGAGGACTGAAGCTTTCTTT. Residues: CASSLMGRGRTEAFF.

This clonotype was picked up many times. The V and J genes are TRBV12-3 or TRBV12-4 and TRBJ1-3; D not certain. The germline V and J ends were trimmed by 2 bases and 1 base, with 12 bases remaining between them. The CDR3 contains 16 residues. This CDR3 reads CASSLWGGSSGNTIYF. DNA for the CDR3: TGTGCCAGCAGTTTATGGGGTGGATCATCTGGAAACACCATATATTTT.

This clonotype showed up many times. The rearrangement links TRBV4-1 to TRBJ1-1; D may be TRBD1 (5 bases). The CDR3 is 16 residues long. Trimming took off 0 bases at V and 4 bases at J, with 15 bases between the two ends. Germline CDR1 and CDR2: MGHRA and YSYEKL. Here the CDR3 DNA reads TGCGCCAGCAGCCAAGATTGGGTAGGGGTGAGCACTGAAGCTTTCTTT. Translated: CASSQDWVGVSTEAFF.

This clonotype occurred many times. The rearrangement uses TRBV14 and TRBJ1-1; possible D gene TRBD1, 5 bases. Germline loops: CDR1 SGHDN, CDR2 FVKESK. Trimming took off 2 bases at V and 4 bases at J, with 14 bases between the two ends. This CDR3 has 15 residues. The CDR3 loop reads CASSQKSGGGTEAFF. CDR3 nucleotides: TGTGCCAGCAGCCAAAAATCTGGGGGAGGCACTGAAGCTTTCTTT.

This clonotype was counted a few times. CDR3 DNA: TGTGCCAGCAGCTACCTGGGGGGGGTTTTAGAGACCCAGTACTTC. Protein: CASSYLGGVLETQYF. J is TRBJ2-5 and V is TRBV7-8, with TRBD2 matching 7 bases. This CDR3 contains 15 residues. Germline CDR1 SGHVS, CDR2 FQNEAQ. V was clipped by 4 bases and J by 4 bases; unmatched bases: 9.

The table lists this clonotype with many counts. The chain joins TRBV7-8 to TRBJ2-7; TRBD2 aligns across 13 bases. This CDR3 has 17 residues. Germline V gene sequence: CDR1 SGHVS, CDR2 FQNEAQ. The junction had 11 bases not matched to a gene; V was cut back by 2 bases and J by 7 bases. The CDR3 DNA reads as TGTGCCAGCAGCTTACCCCGAGGGACTAGCGGGACATGGGAGCAGTACTTC. Its translation: CASSLPRGTSGTWEQYF.

This clonotype was found many times. The rearrangement uses TRBV29-1 and TRBJ2-2; TRBD1 is a possible D gene (5 bases). The germline V gene has CDR1 SQVTM and CDR2 ANQGSEA. The ends were cut back, 5 bases at V and 0 bases at J, with 7 bases in the middle. The CDR3 covers 13 residues. CDR3 nucleotide sequence: TGCAGCGTTCAGGGTGCGAACACCGGGGAGCTGTTTTTT. Protein sequence: CSVQGANTGELFF.

This chain links TRBV7-2 with TRBJ2-5; D is possibly TRBD1 (6 bases). The V gene lost 4 bases and the J gene lost 1 base, with 16 bases spanning the gap. The CDR3 sequence is 16 residues long. Germline V lookup: CDR1 SGHTA, CDR2 FQGNSA. CDR3 protein: CASSYRGTLSQETQYF. Here the CDR3 DNA reads TGTGCCAGCAGCTACCGAGGGACACTCTCCCAAGAGACCCAGTACTTC.

This clonotype was recorded at least ten times. The chain uses TRBV6-1 and TRBJ1-1; D is undetermined. The CDR3 runs to 14 residues. Trimming removed 3 bases from V and 0 bases from J, with 8 bases in between. The germline CDR1 and CDR2 sequences are MNHNS and SASEGT. CDR3 sequence: CASSDGVLNTEAFF. CDR3 bases: TGTGCCAGCAGTGACGGGGTTTTGAACACTGAAGCTTTCTTT.

V is TRBV28 and J is TRBJ2-7; D is ambiguous. The CDR3 extends over 12 amino acids. CDR1 is MDHEN, CDR2 SYDVKM, per germline. Trimming removed 7 bases at V and 3 bases at J, with 10 bases between. The CDR3 nucleotides read TGTGCCAGCACCACCTTGGGCTACGAGCAGTACTTC. Translating gives CASTTLGYEQYF. The whole variable domain, filled in from reference TRBV28 and TRBJ2-7, reads DVKVTQSSRYLVKRTGEKVFLECVQDMDHENMFWYRQDPGLGLRLIYFSYDVKMKEKGDIPEGYSVSREKKERFSLILESASTNQTSMYLCASTTLGYEQYFGPGTRLTVT.

This clonotype was seen at least ten times. This sequence joins TRBV29-1 and TRBJ2-5; the D gene is possibly TRBD2 (6 bases). Germline CDR1 and CDR2: SQVTM and ANQGSEA. V shed 3 bases and J shed 2 bases, with 16 bases lying between them. CDR3 length: 15 residues. The CDR3 is CSVDRSRGKQETQYF. The CDR3, as DNA: TGCAGCGTTGACCGCTCTCGCGGGAAGCAAGAGACCCAGTACTTC.

In this sample, this clonotype turned up many times. This chain links TRBV5-6 with TRBJ2-2; D is unclear. From germline, CDR1 is SGHDT and CDR2 YYEEEE. V gave up 2 bases and J gave up 8 bases, with 10 bases separating them. The CDR3 totals 13 residues. As DNA, the CDR3 is TGTGCCAGCAGCTTTGGTGTGCGTGGGGAGCTGTTTTTT. It is translated as CASSFGVRGELFF.

The table lists this clonotype with a few counts. J is TRBJ2-7 and V is TRBV10-1; no firm D call. CDR3 length equals 13 residues. Per the germline V gene, CDR1 is WNHNN and CDR2 is SYGVQD (reference sequence). V gave up 7 bases and J gave up 4 bases, with 14 bases separating them. The CDR3, as DNA: TGCGCCAGCAAGCCCGAAAGGCTTTACGAGCAGTACTTC. Amino acids: CASKPERLYEQYF.

This clonotype was seen ten or more times. This chain connects TRBV12-3 or TRBV12-4 to TRBJ1-5, with 9 positions matching TRBD1. After removal of 4 bases from V and 1 base from J, the junction contained 5 bases not matched to a gene. This CDR3 comprises 16 residues. CDR3 amino acids: CASSYTGGLSNQPQHF. In nucleotides, the CDR3 is TGTGCCAGCAGTTATACAGGGGGCCTGAGCAATCAGCCCCAGCATTTT.

This clonotype was detected many times. The J gene is TRBJ2-7, the V gene TRBV19; TRBD2 agrees at 9 bases. The CDR3 extends over 14 amino acids. The germline V gene has CDR1 LNHDA and CDR2 SQIVND (reference sequence). Unmatched junction bases numbered 9, after V lost 6 bases and J lost 6 bases. CDR3 amino acids: CASSPGLATTEQYF. As DNA, the CDR3 is TGTGCCAGTAGCCCGGGACTAGCTACCACCGAGCAGTACTTC.

This clonotype occurred a few times. The chain employs TRBV15 and TRBJ2-5; the D gene is possibly TRBD2 (8 bases). Germline-derived CDR1 and CDR2 are LNHNV and YYDKDF (reference sequence). V lost 0 bases and J 1 base, leaving 21 bases between the germline ends. CDR3 length: 19 amino acids. CDR3 nucleotide sequence: TGTGCCACCAGCAGAGATAGCGGGACAGCTACTCGATCCCAAGAGACCCAGTACTTC. It encodes CATSRDSGTATRSQETQYF. Combining the CDR3 with reference TRBV15 and TRBJ2-5 gives the whole variable domain DAMVIQNPRYQVTQFGKPVTLSCSQTLNHNVMYWYQQKSSQAPKLLFHYYDKDFNNEADTPDNFQSRRPNTSFCFLDIRSPGLGDTAMYLCATSRDSGTATRSQETQYFGPGTRLLVL.